One sample yielded the 14 T cell receptor beta chains listed below, sequenced in a study of shared clonotypes between healthy human individuals. TCRdb keeps only in-frame clones here, not all; method: immunoSEQ multiplex PCR. The sample holds some 1,100,000 clones; approximately 80% are singletons and the top ten take 0.5% to 0.6%. Sequenced sample: memory CD4+ T cells from PBMCs. Regarding subset: CD45RA-negative fraction. Receptors originate from a man aged 18-30 years in good health. Some clones in this sample may be carry-over from other donors' samples.

The chain carries TRBV21-1 and TRBJ2-1. TRBV21-1 is deemed a pseudogene. The CDR3 runs 18 residues. CDR3 in amino acids: CASSKAIAGRALWGEQFF. The CDR3 DNA reads as TGTGCCAGCAGCAAAGCCATTGCAGGGAGAGCCCTTTGGGGTGAGCAGTTCTTC.

The V gene is TRBV25-1, the J gene TRBJ1-2, with D perhaps matching TRBD1 (6 bases). V was trimmed by 1 base and J by 6 bases, leaving 15 bases between them. Germline assignment: CDR1 MGHDK and CDR2 SYGVNS. This CDR3 comprises 15 residues. The CDR3: CASSESQGFVDGYTF. The CDR3 DNA sequence: TGTGCCAGCAGTGAATCGCAGGGGTTTGTAGATGGCTACACCTTC.

This clone has a handful of counts. The chain links TRBV28 to TRBJ1-1, with D possibly being TRBD1 (5 bases). Trimming pared 3 bases from V and 1 base from J, leaving 9 bases between. CDR1 MDHEN and CDR2 SYDVKM come from the germline V gene. This CDR3 region has 14 residues. The CDR3 here is CASSFQGGNTEAFF. The CDR3 DNA reads as TGTGCCAGCAGTTTCCAGGGAGGGAACACTGAAGCTTTCTTT.

The chain joins TRBV5-1 to TRBJ2-3, with a weak D call TRBD2 (7 bases). The CDR3 runs to 15 residues. Germline V gene data show CDR1 as SGHRS and CDR2 as YFSETQ. V was pared by 4 bases and J by 4 bases, with 16 bases between. The CDR3 region is CASSPTGGRADTQYF. Written as DNA, the CDR3 is TGCGCCAGCAGCCCGACGGGGGGCAGGGCAGATACGCAGTATTTT.

This clone is a singleton in its sample. The CDR3 is CASSLVQGTGELFF. For the CDR3, the DNA is TGTGCCAGCAGCTTAGTCCAGGGGACCGGGGAGCTGTTTTTT. This chain links TRBV11-2 with TRBJ2-2; possible D gene TRBD1, 6 bases. This CDR3 spans 14 amino acids. The V gene lost 1 base and the J gene lost 5 bases, with 8 bases spanning the gap. Germline V gene data show CDR1 as SGHAT and CDR2 as FQNNGV.

This chain's CDR3 is CASSINEGTEAFF. Written as DNA, the CDR3 is TGTGCCAGTAGTATAAACGAGGGCACTGAAGCTTTCTTT. The chain employs TRBV19 and TRBJ1-1; D gene uncertain. In germline, CDR1 is LNHDA, CDR2 SQIVND (reference sequence). This CDR3 has 13 amino acids. The V and J ends lost 2 bases and 4 bases respectively, with 8 bases between them.

The gene calls are TRBV9 and TRBJ1-4; D gene unclear. The ends were cut back, 7 bases at V and 3 bases at J, with 16 bases in the middle. CDR1 and CDR2 from the germline V gene are SGDLS and YYNGEE. CDR3 length: 15 residues. For the CDR3, the DNA is TGTGCCAGCGGCAGCCTTCCGGCCCCTAATGAAAAACTGTTTTTT. This gives the protein CASGSLPAPNEKLFF.

This sequence joins TRBV7-2 and TRBJ1-2; a weak D match, TRBD1 (5 bases). This CDR3 region has 16 residues. The ends were cut back, 1 base at V and 1 base at J, with 13 bases in the middle. The germline gives CDR1 SGHTA, CDR2 FQGNSA. The CDR3 sequence is CASSLVPQADNYGYTF. CDR3 nucleotide sequence: TGTGCCAGCAGCTTAGTCCCACAGGCCGATAACTATGGCTACACCTTC. Drawing the rest from reference TRBV7-2 and TRBJ1-2, the complete variable domain is GAGVSQSPSNKVTEKGKDVELRCDPISGHTALYWYRQSLGQGLEFLIYFQGNSAPDKSGLPSDRFSAERTGGSVSTLTIQRTQQEDSAVYLCASSLVPQADNYGYTFGSGTRLTVV.

The gene calls are TRBV29-1 and TRBJ2-1; TRBD2 might be the D (6 bases). The V end lost 4 bases, the J end lost 9 bases, and 10 bases lay between the germline ends. The CDR3 is 11 amino acids. The germline V gene encodes CDR1 SQVTM and CDR2 ANQGSEA. CDR3 protein: CSVGKRAEQFF. CDR3 coding DNA: TGCAGCGTTGGTAAGCGGGCTGAGCAGTTCTTC.

This clone was detected many times. The V and J genes are TRBV14 and TRBJ2-7; 8 nucleotides agree with TRBD1. J gave up 3 bases and V 3 bases, and 4 bases lay outside the gene matches. CDR3 length: 14 amino acids. CDR1 SGHDN and CDR2 FVKESK come from the germline V gene. As DNA, the CDR3 is TGTGCCAGCAGCCAGATTGGACAGGGCTACGAGCAGTACTTC. It translates to CASSQIGQGYEQYF.

The V gene is TRBV11-3, the J gene TRBJ2-5; 7 bases align to TRBD2. This CDR3 spans 13 amino acids. The germline V gene has CDR1 SGHNT and CDR2 YENEEA. V was pared by 5 bases and J by 5 bases, with 5 bases of the junction left unmatched. The CDR3 coding sequence is TGTGCCAGCAGCCCCCGGCGGGGGGAGACCCAGTACTTC. Its protein product is CASSPRRGETQYF.

This clone was seen a few times. V and J are TRBV5-1 and TRBJ1-1, with D possibly matching TRBD1 (5 bases). This CDR3 is 15 amino acids long. Germline V gives CDR1 SGHRS, CDR2 YFSETQ. V gave up 0 bases and J gave up 1 base, with 10 bases separating them. CDR3 sequence: CASSLGQGRNTEAFF. The CDR3 coding sequence is TGCGCCAGCAGCTTGGGTCAGGGCCGGAACACTGAAGCTTTCTTT.

This rearrangement joins TRBV5-1 to TRBJ1-2, with a possible D match to TRBD1 (6 bases). V dropped 0 bases and J dropped 7 bases, with 13 bases sitting between them. CDR3 size: 14 residues. Per the germline V gene, CDR1 is SGHRS and CDR2 is YFSETQ. CDR3 DNA sequence: TGCGCCAGCAGCTTGGAGCCAGGGGAGGGTGGCTACACCTTC. It yields the protein CASSLEPGEGGYTF.

V usage is TRBV7-9 and J usage is TRBJ2-2; tentatively, D is TRBD1 (5 bases). The V gene lost 5 bases and the J gene lost 6 bases, with 10 bases spanning the gap. Germline CDR1 SEHNR, CDR2 FQNEAQ (reference sequence). The CDR3 is 13 amino acids. CDR3 coding DNA: TGTGCCAGCAGCATACAGGTTCCCGGGGAGCTGTTTTTT. Encoded protein: CASSIQVPGELFF.